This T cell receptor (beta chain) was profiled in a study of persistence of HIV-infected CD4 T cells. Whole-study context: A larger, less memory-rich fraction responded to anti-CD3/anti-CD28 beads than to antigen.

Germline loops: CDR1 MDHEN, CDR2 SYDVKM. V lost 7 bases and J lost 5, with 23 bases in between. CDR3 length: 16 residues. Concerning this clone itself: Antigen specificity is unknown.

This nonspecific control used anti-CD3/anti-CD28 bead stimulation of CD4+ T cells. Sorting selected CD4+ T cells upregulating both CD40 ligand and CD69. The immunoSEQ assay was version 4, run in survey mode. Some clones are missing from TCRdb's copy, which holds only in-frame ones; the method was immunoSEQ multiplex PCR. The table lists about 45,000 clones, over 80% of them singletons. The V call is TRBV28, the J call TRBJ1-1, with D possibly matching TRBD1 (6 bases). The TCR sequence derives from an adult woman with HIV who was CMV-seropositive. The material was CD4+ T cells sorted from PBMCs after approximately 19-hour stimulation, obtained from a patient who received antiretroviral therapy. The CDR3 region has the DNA TGTGCCAGCACCACCGCAGGGGCAGGGTTAAGGACTGAAGCTTTCTTT. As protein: CASTTAGAGLRTEAFF.